Each of the 18 T cell receptor beta chains below was sequenced from the same sample in a study of T-cell memory formation after mild COVID-19 (dated by TCRdb to about 2021). Libraries were prepared through 5' RACE. For sequencing, an Illumina NovaSeq 6000 was employed. TCRdb reran the public reads through fastp at Q25 and MiXCR, keeping productive beta chains. Rows with a matching CDR3 protein are joined into one entry that keeps the most common DNA and genes. The sample table contains around 250,000 distinct CDR3 sequences; only one count was recorded for around 15% of them. Jointly, the top ten make up roughly a fifth of the sample. Input material: PBMCs or a T cell subset sorted from them (not recorded which). These receptors all come from a young man who had mild COVID-19 (a few samples of this study predate the infection). The sample titles of this study are shuffled in the database, so cell type and time point are left out; the donor was told from shared clones.

This chain connects TRBV7-3 to TRBJ1-2; maybe TRBD1 (5 bases). The CDR3 is 15 residues long. Trimming left V 5 bases short and J 5 bases short, with 18 bases between. CDR1 is SGHTA, CDR2 FQGTGA, per germline. As DNA, the CDR3 is TGTGCCAGCAGCCCCCAGCAGGGATCAATTTATGGCTACACCTTC. Amino acid sequence: CASSPQQGSIYGYTF.

This clonotype has only a few counts. The chain combines TRBV18 with TRBJ1-1; 9 positions match TRBD1. CDR1 is KGHSH, CDR2 LQKENI, per germline. The CDR3 runs 16 residues. J lost 4 bases, V lost 3 bases, and 9 bases had no gene match. The CDR3 region is CASSPGQGGSGTEAFF. CDR3 DNA sequence: TGTGCCAGCTCACCGGGACAGGGAGGTTCGGGCACTGAAGCTTTCTTT.

This clonotype was observed a few times. The chain employs TRBV11-3 and TRBJ2-4; TRBD2 agrees at 8 bases. CDR1 is SGHNT and CDR2 is YENEEA in the germline V gene. CDR3 size: 15 residues. The V segment lost 5 bases and the J segment 0 bases; nucleotides outside the gene matches: 3. In DNA form, the CDR3 reads TGTGCCAGCAGCAAAACTAGCGGAGCCAAAAACATTCAGTACTTC. The encoded protein is CASSKTSGAKNIQYF.

The rearrangement links TRBV20-1 to TRBJ2-5, with D possibly matching TRBD1 (7 bases). The CDR3 covers 17 residues. CDR1 is DFQATT and CDR2 is SNEGSKA in the germline V gene (reference sequence). V lost 2 bases and J lost 2, with 21 bases in between. CDR3 coding DNA: TGCAGTGCTAGACGATGGACAGGACGAGGGGGGCAAGAGACCCAGTACTTC. It translates to CSARRWTGRGGQETQYF.

The V gene is TRBV4-1, the J gene TRBJ1-4; D gene unclear. This CDR3 is built from 13 residues. V dropped 4 bases and J dropped 7 bases, with 10 bases sitting between them. CDR1 is MGHRA and CDR2 is YSYEKL in the germline V gene. The CDR3 region is CASSRGFSEKLFF. The CDR3 DNA reads as TGCGCCAGCAGCCGGGGATTCAGTGAAAAACTGTTTTTT.

This clonotype came up a few times. The V and J genes are TRBV6-5 and TRBJ2-7, with D perhaps matching TRBD1 (6 bases). Germline V gene lookup returns CDR1 MNHEY and CDR2 SVGAGI. V was trimmed by 7 bases and J by 2 bases, leaving 24 bases between them. The CDR3 runs to 17 residues. CDR3 region: CASTRMTGPRTPYEQYF. The CDR3 nucleotides are TGTGCCAGCACCAGAATGACAGGACCACGAACCCCCTACGAGCAGTACTTC.

This clonotype has just a few counts. This sequence joins TRBV7-2 and TRBJ2-7; D may be TRBD2 (6 bases). CDR3 length: 12 residues. V dropped 6 bases and J dropped 4 bases, with 10 bases sitting between them. Germline CDR1 reads SGHTA; CDR2 reads FQGNSA. CDR3 loop: CASSSSGYEQYF. For the CDR3, the DNA is TGTGCCAGCAGTTCCAGCGGGTACGAGCAGTACTTC.

This clonotype was seen more than once but under ten times. The V gene is TRBV6-1, the J gene TRBJ1-6, with 10 bases matching TRBD1. Trimming removed 6 bases from V and 7 bases from J; junction bases left unmatched: 0. The CDR3 extends over 13 amino acids. Germline-derived CDR1 and CDR2 are MNHNS and SASEGT. The CDR3 here is CASRGQGNSPLHF. The CDR3 bases are TGTGCCAGCAGGGGACAGGGGAATTCACCCCTCCACTTT.

Many counts were recorded for this clonotype. The chain employs TRBV20-1 and TRBJ1-1, with D unresolved. Germline V gene data show CDR1 as DFQATT and CDR2 as SNEGSKA (reference sequence). The CDR3 runs to 12 residues. With 4 bases removed from V and 1 base from J, the gap between germline ends came to 7 bases. The CDR3 region has the DNA TGCAGTGCTATTCCGGGGAACACTGAAGCTTTCTTT. Protein sequence: CSAIPGNTEAFF.

This clonotype was seen only a few times. The J gene is TRBJ1-2, the V gene TRBV11-2; D is perhaps TRBD1 (5 bases). The CDR3 length is 16 residues. The germline gives CDR1 SGHAT, CDR2 FQNNGV. V was cut by 1 base and J by 1 base, with 13 bases left in between. DNA for the CDR3: TGTGCCAGCAGCTTAGGGCCAAGGGGTGATAACTATGGCTACACCTTC. It encodes CASSLGPRGDNYGYTF.

The genes are TRBV19 and TRBJ1-1, with D possibly TRBD1 on 5 matching bases. Germline CDR1 is LNHDA and CDR2 is SQIVND (reference sequence). The CDR3 spans 14 residues. V was trimmed by 11 bases and J by 4 bases, leaving 20 bases between them. In nucleotides, the CDR3 is TGTGCCTGTGAGGGTTTTGGGAGGGGCACTGAAGCTTTCTTT. The encoded protein is CACEGFGRGTEAFF.

In its sample, this clonotype was seen a few times. The V gene is TRBV20-1, the J gene TRBJ1-4, with D hard to call. Trimming cost V 1 base and J 10 bases, with 13 bases left between them. CDR3 size: 13 residues. Per the germline V gene, CDR1 is DFQATT and CDR2 is SNEGSKA (reference sequence). CDR3 protein: CSARVEGVGKLFF. CDR3 coding DNA: TGCAGTGCTAGAGTGGAGGGCGTCGGAAAACTGTTTTTT.

A few counts support this clonotype. This chain connects TRBV6-6 to TRBJ1-6, with 8 bases matching TRBD1. The trim removed 9 bases at V and 8 bases at J, leaving 9 bases unmatched. Germline V gives CDR1 MNHNY, CDR2 SVGAGI (reference sequence). The CDR3 has 14 amino acids. CDR3 loop: CARMTGARDSPLHF. The CDR3 coding sequence is TGTGCCAGAATGACAGGGGCACGGGATTCACCCCTCCACTTT.

This clonotype came up a few times. The genes are TRBV6-5 and TRBJ2-2; D remains unclear. The CDR3 runs 14 residues. V shed 4 bases and J shed 2 bases, with 8 bases lying between them. Germline CDR1 reads MNHEY; CDR2 reads SVGAGI. CDR3 region: CASSWLKNTGELFF. CDR3 in DNA: TGTGCCAGCAGTTGGCTCAAAAACACCGGGGAGCTGTTTTTT.

The chain is built from TRBV7-9 and TRBJ1-5; D is unresolved. The CDR3 sequence is 13 residues long. Germline CDR1 reads SEHNR; CDR2 reads FQNEAQ (reference sequence). V lost 1 base and J 5 bases, leaving 6 bases between the germline ends. CDR3 loop: CASSLDGYQPQHF. Here the CDR3 DNA reads TGTGCCAGCAGCTTAGACGGATATCAGCCCCAGCATTTT.

A few counts support this clonotype. The V gene is TRBV7-9, the J gene TRBJ2-3, with TRBD2 as a possible D gene (5 bases). This CDR3 has 14 amino acids. In germline, CDR1 is SEHNR, CDR2 FQNEAQ (reference sequence). With 5 bases removed from V and 0 bases from J, the gap between germline ends came to 9 bases. CDR3 in amino acids: CASSPADSTDTQYF. The CDR3 DNA is TGTGCCAGCAGCCCAGCGGACAGCACAGATACGCAGTATTTT.

The chain is built from TRBV28 and TRBJ2-7; D remains unclear. The CDR3 has 12 residues. The V end was cut by 6 bases, the J end by 6 bases, with 12 bases between. Germline values: CDR1 MDHEN, CDR2 SYDVKM. CDR3 nucleotides: TGTGCCAGCAGGTCGAGCGCCTCCGAGCAGTACTTC. It yields the protein CASRSSASEQYF. The full variable domain, in which reference TRBV28 and TRBJ2-7 provide the parts outside the CDR3, is DVKVTQSSRYLVKRTGEKVFLECVQDMDHENMFWYRQDPGLGLRLIYFSYDVKMKEKGDIPEGYSVSREKKERFSLILESASTNQTSMYLCASRSSASEQYFGPGTRLTVT.

A few counts support this clonotype. V gene TRBV9 combines with J gene TRBJ2-2; D is uncertain. Germline CDR1 reads SGDLS; CDR2 reads YYNGEE. The V gene lost 0 bases and the J gene lost 4 bases, with 10 bases spanning the gap. CDR3 size: 15 residues. The CDR3 DNA sequence: TGTGCCAGCAGCGTAGCCGGCAGTATCACCGGGGAGCTGTTTTTT. Residues: CASSVAGSITGELFF.